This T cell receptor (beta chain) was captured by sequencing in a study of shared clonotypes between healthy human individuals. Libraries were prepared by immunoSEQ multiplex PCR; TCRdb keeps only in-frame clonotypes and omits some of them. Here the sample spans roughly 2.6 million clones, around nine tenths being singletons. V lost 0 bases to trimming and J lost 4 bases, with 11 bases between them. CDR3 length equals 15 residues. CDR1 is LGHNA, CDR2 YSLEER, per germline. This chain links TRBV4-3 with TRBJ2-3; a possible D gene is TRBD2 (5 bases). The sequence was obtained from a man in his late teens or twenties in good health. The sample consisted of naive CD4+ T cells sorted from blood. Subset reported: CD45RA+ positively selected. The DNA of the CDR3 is TGCGCCAGCAGCCAAGATGTCGGGAAGGCAGATACGCAGTATTTT. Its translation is CASSQDVGKADTQYF.